The entry that follows covers one T cell receptor beta chain sequence. Germline V gives CDR1 LGHDT, CDR2 YNNKEL (reference sequence). CDR3 length equals 19 residues. J gave up 7 bases and V 4 bases, and 23 bases lay outside the gene matches. Measured with immunoSEQ multiplex PCR; TCRdb has only the in-frame clones, and not every one. The table has around 340,000 clones, roughly 89% seen once. This specimen belongs to a study of blood T cell repertoires in COVID-19. The sample was peripheral blood. The TCR was taken from a woman aged 60-70 years with COVID-19, enrolled during active disease. The chain employs TRBV3-1 (or the pseudogene TRBV3-2) and TRBJ2-7, with 9 bases fitting TRBD2. The CDR3 spells CASSPHNPGLAGGEWEQYF. The CDR3 DNA is TGTGCCAGCAGCCCGCACAACCCGGGACTAGCCGGGGGTGAATGGGAGCAGTACTTC.